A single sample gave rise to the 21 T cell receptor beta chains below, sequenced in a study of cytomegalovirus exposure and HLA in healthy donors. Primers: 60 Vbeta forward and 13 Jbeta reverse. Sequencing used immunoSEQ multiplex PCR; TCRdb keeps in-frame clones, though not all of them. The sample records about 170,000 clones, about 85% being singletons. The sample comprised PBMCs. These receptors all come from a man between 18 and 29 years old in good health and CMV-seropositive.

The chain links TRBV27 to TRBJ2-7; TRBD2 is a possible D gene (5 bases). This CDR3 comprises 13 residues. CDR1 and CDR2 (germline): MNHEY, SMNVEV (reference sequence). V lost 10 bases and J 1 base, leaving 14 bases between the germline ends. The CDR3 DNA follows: TGTGCCACCCACCCCGGAGGATCCTACGAGCAGTACTTC. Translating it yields CATHPGGSYEQYF.

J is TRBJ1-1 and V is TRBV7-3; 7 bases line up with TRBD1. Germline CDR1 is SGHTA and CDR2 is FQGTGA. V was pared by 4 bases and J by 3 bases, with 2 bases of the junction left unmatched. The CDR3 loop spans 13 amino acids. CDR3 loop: CASSYDRDTEAFF. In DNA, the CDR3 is TGTGCCAGCAGCTACGACAGGGACACTGAAGCTTTCTTT.

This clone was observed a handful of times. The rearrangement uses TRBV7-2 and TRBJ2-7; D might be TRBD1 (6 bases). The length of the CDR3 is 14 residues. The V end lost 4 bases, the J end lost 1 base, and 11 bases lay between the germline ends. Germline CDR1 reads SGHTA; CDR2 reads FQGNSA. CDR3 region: CASSSNRASYEQYF. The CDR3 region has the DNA TGTGCCAGCAGCTCGAACAGGGCTTCCTACGAGCAGTACTTC.

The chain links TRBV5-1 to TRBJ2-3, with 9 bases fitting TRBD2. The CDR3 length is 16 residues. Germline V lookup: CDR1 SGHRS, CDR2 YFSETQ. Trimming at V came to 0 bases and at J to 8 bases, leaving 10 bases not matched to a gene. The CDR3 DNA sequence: TGCGCCAGCAGCTTGGTAGCGGGGGATAATATGGGTACGCAGTATTTT. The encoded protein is CASSLVAGDNMGTQYF. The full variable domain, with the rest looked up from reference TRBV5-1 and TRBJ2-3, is KAGVTQTPRYLIKTRGQQVTLSCSPISGHRSVSWYQQTPGQGLQFLFEYFSETQRNKGNFPGRFSGRQFSNSRSEMNVSTLELGDSALYLCASSLVAGDNMGTQYFGPGTRLTVL.

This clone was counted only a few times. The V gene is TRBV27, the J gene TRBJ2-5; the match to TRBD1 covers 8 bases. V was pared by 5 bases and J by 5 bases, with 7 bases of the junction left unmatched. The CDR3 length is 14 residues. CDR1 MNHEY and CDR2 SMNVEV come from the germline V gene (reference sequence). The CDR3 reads CASSTTGVWETQYF. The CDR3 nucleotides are TGTGCCAGCAGTACGACAGGGGTCTGGGAGACCCAGTACTTC.

In DNA form, the CDR3 reads TGTGCCAGCAGTGGGACTGCCGGGGAGCTGTTTTTT. Translating gives CASSGTAGELFF. V is TRBV9 and J is TRBJ2-2; D possibly corresponds to TRBD2 (6 bases). V was pared by 5 bases and J by 6 bases, with 8 bases between. The CDR3 length is 12 residues. Germline assignment: CDR1 SGDLS and CDR2 YYNGEE. Full variable domain (remainder filled in from reference TRBV9 and TRBJ2-2): DSGVTQTPKHLITATGQRVTLRCSPRSGDLSVYWYQQSLDQGLQFLIQYYNGEERAKGNILERFSAQQFPDLHSELNLSSLELGDSALYFCASSGTAGELFFGEGSRLTVL.

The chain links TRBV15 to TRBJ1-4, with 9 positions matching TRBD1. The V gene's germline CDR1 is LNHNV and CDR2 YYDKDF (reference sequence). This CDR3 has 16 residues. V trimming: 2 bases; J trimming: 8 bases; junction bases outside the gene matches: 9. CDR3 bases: TGTGCCACCAGCAGAAAAAGGGACAGGGTAGGAGAAAAACTGTTTTTT. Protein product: CATSRKRDRVGEKLFF. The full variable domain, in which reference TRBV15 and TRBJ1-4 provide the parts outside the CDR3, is DAMVIQNPRYQVTQFGKPVTLSCSQTLNHNVMYWYQQKSSQAPKLLFHYYDKDFNNEADTPDNFQSRRPNTSFCFLDIRSPGLGDTAMYLCATSRKRDRVGEKLFFGSGTQLSVL.

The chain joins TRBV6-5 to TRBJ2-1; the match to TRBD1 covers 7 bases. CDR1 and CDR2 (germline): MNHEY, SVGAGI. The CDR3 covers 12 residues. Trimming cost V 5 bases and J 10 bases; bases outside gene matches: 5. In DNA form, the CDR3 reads TGTGCCAGCAGTGAAACAGGGGTAGAGCAGTTCTTC. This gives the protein CASSETGVEQFF.

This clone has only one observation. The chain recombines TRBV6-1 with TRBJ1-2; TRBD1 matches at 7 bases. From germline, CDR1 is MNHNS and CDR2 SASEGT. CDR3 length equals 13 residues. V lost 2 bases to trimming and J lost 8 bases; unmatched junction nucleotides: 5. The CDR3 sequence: CASSEKGAGGYTF. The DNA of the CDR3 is TGTGCCAGCAGTGAAAAGGGGGCAGGGGGCTACACCTTC.

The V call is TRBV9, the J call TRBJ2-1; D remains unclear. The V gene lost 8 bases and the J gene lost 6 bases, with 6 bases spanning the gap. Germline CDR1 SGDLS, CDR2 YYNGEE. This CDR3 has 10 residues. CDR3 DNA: TGTGCCAGTGGGCCCAATGAGCAGTTCTTC. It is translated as CASGPNEQFF.

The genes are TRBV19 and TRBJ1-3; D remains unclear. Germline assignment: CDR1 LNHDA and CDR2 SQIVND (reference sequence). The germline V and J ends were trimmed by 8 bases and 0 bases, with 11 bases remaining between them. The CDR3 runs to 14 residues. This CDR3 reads CASHSAYSGNTIYF. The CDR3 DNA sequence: TGTGCCAGTCACAGTGCCTACTCTGGAAACACCATATATTTT.

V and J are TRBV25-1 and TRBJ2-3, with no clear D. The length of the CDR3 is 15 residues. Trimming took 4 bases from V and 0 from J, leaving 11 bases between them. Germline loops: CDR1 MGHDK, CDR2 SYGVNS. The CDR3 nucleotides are TGTGCCAGCAGTGGTAAAGCCACTAGCACAGATACGCAGTATTTT. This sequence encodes CASSGKATSTDTQYF.

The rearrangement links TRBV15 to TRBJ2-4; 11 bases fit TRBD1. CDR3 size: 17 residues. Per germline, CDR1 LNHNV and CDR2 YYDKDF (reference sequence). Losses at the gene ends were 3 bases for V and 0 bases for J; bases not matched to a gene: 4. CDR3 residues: CATSSTDRGQAKNIQYF. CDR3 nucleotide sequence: TGTGCCACCAGCAGCACGGACAGGGGGCAAGCCAAAAACATTCAGTACTTC.

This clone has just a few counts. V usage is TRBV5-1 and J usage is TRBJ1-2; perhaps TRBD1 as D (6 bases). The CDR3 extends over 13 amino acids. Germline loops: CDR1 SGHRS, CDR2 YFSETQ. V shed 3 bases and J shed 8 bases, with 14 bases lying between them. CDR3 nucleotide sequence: TGCGCCAGCAGCTCGGAACAGGGCAGGGGCTACACCTTC. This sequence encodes CASSSEQGRGYTF.

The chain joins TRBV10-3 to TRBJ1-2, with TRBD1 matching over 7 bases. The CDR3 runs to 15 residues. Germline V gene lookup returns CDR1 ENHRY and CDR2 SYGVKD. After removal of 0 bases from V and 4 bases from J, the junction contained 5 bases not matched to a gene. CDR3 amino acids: CAISESKGTAYGYTF. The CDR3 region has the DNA TGTGCCATCAGTGAGTCGAAGGGGACAGCCTATGGCTACACCTTC.

This CDR3 reads CASSPDSQETQYF. The CDR3 nucleotides read TGTGCCAGCAGTCCGGACAGCCAAGAGACCCAGTACTTC. J is TRBJ2-5 and V is TRBV7-9, with D maybe TRBD1 (6 bases). The CDR3 loop spans 13 amino acids. Trimming took off 6 bases at V and 1 base at J, with 9 bases between the two ends. Germline V CDR1 and CDR2: SEHNR, FQNEAQ (reference sequence).

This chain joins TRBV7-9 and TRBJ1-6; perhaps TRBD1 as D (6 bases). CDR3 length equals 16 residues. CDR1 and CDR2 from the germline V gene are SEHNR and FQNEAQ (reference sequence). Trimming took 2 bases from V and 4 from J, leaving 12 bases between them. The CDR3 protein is CASSLSGGAYNSPLHF. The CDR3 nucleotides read TGTGCCAGCAGCTTATCGGGGGGGGCGTATAATTCACCCCTCCACTTT.

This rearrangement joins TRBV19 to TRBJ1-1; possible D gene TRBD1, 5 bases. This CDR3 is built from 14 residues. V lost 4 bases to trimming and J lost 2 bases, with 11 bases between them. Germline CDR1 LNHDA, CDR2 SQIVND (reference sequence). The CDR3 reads CASSTTATNTEAFF. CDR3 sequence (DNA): TGTGCCAGTAGTACGACAGCGACAAACACTGAAGCTTTCTTT.

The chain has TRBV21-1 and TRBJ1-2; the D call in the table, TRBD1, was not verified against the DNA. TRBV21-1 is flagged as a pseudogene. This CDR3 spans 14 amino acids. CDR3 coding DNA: TGTGCCAGCAGCAGTAGGACAGTTGATTATGGCTACACCTTC. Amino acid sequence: CASSSRTVDYGYTF.

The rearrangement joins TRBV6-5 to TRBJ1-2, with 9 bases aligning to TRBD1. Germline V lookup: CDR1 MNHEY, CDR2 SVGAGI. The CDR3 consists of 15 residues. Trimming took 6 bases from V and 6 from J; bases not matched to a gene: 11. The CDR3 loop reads CASRAGRTGEDGYTF. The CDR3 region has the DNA TGTGCCAGCAGGGCTGGCCGGACAGGGGAAGATGGCTACACCTTC.

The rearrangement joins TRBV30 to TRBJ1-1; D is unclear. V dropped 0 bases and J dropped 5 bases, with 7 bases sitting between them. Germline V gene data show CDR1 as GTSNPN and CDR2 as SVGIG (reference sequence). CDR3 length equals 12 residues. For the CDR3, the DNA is TGTGCCTGGAGTGTATTCAGGACTGAAGCTTTCTTT. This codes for CAWSVFRTEAFF. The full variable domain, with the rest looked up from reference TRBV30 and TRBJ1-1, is SQTIHQWPATLVQPVGSPLSLECTVEGTSNPNLYWYRQAAGRGLQLLFYSVGIGQISSEVPQNLSASRPQDRQFILSSKKLLLSDSGFYLCAWSVFRTEAFFGQGTRLTVV.